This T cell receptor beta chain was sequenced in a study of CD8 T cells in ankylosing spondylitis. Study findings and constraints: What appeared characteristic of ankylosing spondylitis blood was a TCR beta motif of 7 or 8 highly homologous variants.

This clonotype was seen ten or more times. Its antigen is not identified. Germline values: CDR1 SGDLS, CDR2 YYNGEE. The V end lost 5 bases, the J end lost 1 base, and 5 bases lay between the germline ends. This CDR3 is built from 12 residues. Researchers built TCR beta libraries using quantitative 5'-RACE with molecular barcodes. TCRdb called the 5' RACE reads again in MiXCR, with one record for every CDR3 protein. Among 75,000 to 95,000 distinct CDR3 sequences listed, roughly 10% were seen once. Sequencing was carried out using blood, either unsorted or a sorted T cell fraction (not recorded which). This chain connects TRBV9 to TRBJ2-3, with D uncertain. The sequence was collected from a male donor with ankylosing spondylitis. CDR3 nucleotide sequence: TGTGCCAGCAGGGGTGGCACAGATACGCAGTATTTT. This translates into CASRGGTDTQYF.